The present TCR beta chain was sequenced within a study of blood T cell repertoires in COVID-19. At the level of the study: T cells, B-cell-depleted T cells, or PBMCs provided the cDNA or gDNA that served as material.

A single count supports this clone. With 3 bases clipped from V and 2 bases from J, the junction kept 3 bases outside the gene matches. The CDR3 sequence is 14 residues long. The germline gives CDR1 SEHNR, CDR2 FQNEAQ (reference sequence). This table comes from immunoSEQ multiplex PCR, and its TCRdb copy is limited to in-frame clones, with some not included. In the table there are a few hundred thousand clones, approximately 91% of which are singletons. The source is a middle-aged woman who had recovered from COVID-19. The chain links TRBV7-9 to TRBJ1-1; 7 bases are a match to TRBD1. The specimen was PBMCs or T cells enriched from blood (not recorded which). As DNA, the CDR3 is TGTGCCAGCAGCTTCGGGACAGCCAACACTGAAGCTTTCTTT. As protein: CASSFGTANTEAFF.